What follows are 3 T cell receptor beta chains derived from one specimen sequenced in a study of T-cell reconstitution after alpha-beta-depleted transplantation in children. Using unique molecular identifiers, the investigators prepared the TCRbeta library. Using its own MiXCR run on the PCR reads, TCRdb lists one record per CDR3 protein. The data contain 600,000 to 700,000 distinct CDR3 sequences, roughly 15% of them singletons. Sequenced material: PBMCs from the stem cell graft donor, taken from the stem cell graft. The receptors derive from a human donor who donated a stem cell graft to a child with acute myeloid leukemia.

The chain links TRBV7-9 to TRBJ1-6, with a tentative D call TRBD1 (5 bases). In germline, CDR1 is SEHNR, CDR2 FQNEAQ (reference sequence). The germline V and J ends were trimmed by 3 bases and 11 bases, with 11 bases remaining between them. The CDR3 totals 13 residues. The CDR3 sequence: CASSLSQGAPLHF. CDR3 in DNA: TGTGCCAGCAGCTTGTCCCAAGGGGCACCCCTCCACTTT.

At least ten counts were recorded for this clonotype. This chain joins TRBV20-1 and TRBJ2-6; no firm D call. The CDR3 consists of 16 residues. Trimming removed 0 bases from V and 2 bases from J, with 11 bases in between. From germline, CDR1 is DFQATT and CDR2 SNEGSKA (reference sequence). The DNA for the CDR3 is TGCAGTGCTAGAGATAGGAAGAACCCTGGGGCCAACGTCCTGACTTTC. Its translation: CSARDRKNPGANVLTF.

The rearrangement uses TRBV7-2 and TRBJ1-1, with D perhaps matching TRBD1 (5 bases). There are 11 residues in the CDR3. Germline lookup yields CDR1 SGHTA and CDR2 FQGNSA. V was cut by 11 bases and J by 8 bases, with 15 bases left in between. The CDR3 coding sequence is TGTGCCCCCCTACCCGGGGGGGAAGCTTTCTTT. It is translated as CAPLPGGEAFF.